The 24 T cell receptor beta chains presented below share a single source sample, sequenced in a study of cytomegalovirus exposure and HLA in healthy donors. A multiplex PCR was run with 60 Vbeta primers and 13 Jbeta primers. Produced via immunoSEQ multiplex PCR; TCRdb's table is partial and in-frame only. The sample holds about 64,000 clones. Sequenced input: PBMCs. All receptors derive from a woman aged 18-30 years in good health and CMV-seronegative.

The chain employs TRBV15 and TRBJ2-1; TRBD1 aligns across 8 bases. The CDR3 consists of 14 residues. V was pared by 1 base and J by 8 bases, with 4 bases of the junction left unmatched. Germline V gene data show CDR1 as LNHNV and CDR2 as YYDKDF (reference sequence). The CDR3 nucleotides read TGTGCCACCAGCAGAGGTCAGGGGGCCTATGAGCAGTTCTTC. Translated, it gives CATSRGQGAYEQFF.

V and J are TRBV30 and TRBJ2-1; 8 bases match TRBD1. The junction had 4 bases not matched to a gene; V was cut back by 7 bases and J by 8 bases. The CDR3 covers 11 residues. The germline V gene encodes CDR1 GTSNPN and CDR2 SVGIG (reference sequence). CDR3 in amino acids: CASQTGDEQFF. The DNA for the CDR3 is TGTGCCTCCCAGACAGGGGATGAGCAGTTCTTC.

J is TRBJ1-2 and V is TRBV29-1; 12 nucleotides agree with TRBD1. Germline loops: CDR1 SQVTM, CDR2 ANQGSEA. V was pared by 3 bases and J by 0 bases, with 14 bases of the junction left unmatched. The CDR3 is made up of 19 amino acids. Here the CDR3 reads CSVDINPGTGGLANYGYTF. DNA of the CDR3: TGCAGCGTTGATATTAACCCTGGGACAGGGGGCCTAGCTAACTATGGCTACACCTTC.

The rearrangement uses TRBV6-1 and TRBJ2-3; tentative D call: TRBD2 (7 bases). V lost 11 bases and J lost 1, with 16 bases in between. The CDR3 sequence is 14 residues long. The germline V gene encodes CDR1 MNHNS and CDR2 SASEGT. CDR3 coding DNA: TGTGCCGGCGGGGGCTATTTTCGCACAGATACGCAGTATTTT. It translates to CAGGGYFRTDTQYF.

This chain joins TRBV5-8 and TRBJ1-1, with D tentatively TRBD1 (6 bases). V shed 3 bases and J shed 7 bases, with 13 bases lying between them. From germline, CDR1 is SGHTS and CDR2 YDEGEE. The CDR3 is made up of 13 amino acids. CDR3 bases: TGTGCCAGCAGCTACGCCCCAGGGGATGAAGCTTTCTTT. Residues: CASSYAPGDEAFF.

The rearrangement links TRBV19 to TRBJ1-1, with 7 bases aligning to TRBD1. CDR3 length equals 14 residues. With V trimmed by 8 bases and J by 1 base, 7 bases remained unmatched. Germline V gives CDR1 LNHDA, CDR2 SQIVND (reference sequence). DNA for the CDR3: TGTGCCAGTCTGTCGGGACAGAAGAACACTGAAGCTTTCTTT. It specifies CASLSGQKNTEAFF. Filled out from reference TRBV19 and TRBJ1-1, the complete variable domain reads DGGITQSPKYLFRKEGQNVTLSCEQNLNHDAMYWYRQDPGQGLRLIYYSQIVNDFQKGDIAEGYSVSREKKESFPLTVTSAQKNPTAFYLCASLSGQKNTEAFFGQGTRLTVV.

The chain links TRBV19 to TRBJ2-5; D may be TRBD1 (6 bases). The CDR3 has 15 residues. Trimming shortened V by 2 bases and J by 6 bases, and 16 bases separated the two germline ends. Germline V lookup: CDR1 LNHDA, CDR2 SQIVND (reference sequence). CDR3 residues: CASSIWGPSIKTQYF. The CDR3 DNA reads TGTGCCAGTAGTATATGGGGGCCGTCCATAAAGACCCAGTACTTC.

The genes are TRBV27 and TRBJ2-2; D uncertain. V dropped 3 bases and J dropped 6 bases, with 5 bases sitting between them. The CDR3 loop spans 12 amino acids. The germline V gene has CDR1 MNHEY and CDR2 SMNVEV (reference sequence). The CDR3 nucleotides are TGTGCCAGCAGTTTTCGGGCCGGGGAGCTGTTTTTT. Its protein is CASSFRAGELFF.

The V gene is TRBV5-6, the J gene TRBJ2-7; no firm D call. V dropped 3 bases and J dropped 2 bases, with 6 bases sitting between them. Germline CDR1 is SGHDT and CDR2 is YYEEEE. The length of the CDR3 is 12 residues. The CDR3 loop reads CASSSAAYEQYF. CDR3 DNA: TGTGCCAGCAGCTCCGCAGCCTACGAGCAGTACTTC.

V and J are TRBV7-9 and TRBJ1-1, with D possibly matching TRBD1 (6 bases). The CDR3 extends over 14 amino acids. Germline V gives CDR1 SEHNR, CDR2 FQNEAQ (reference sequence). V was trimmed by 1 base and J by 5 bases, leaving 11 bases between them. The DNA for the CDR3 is TGTGCCAGCAGCTTAGGGCAGGGGTCTACTGAAGCTTTCTTT. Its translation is CASSLGQGSTEAFF. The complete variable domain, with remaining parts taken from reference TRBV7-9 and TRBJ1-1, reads DTGVSQNPRHKITKRGQNVTFRCDPISEHNRLYWYRQTLGQGPEFLTYFQNEAQLEKSRLLSDRFSAERPKGSFSTLEIQRTEQGDSAMYLCASSLGQGSTEAFFGQGTRLTVV.

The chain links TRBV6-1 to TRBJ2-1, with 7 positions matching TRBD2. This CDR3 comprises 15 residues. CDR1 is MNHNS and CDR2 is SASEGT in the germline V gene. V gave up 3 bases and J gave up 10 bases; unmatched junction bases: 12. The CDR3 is CASSESRGRAEEQFF. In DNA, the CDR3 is TGTGCCAGCAGTGAGTCTCGGGGGAGGGCCGAGGAGCAGTTCTTC.

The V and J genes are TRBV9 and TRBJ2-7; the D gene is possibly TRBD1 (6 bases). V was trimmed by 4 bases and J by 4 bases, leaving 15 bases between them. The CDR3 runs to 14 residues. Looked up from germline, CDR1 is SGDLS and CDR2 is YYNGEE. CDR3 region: CASSSLGTSYEQYF. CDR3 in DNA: TGTGCCAGCAGCTCACTGGGGACATCGTACGAGCAGTACTTC.

The CDR3 sequence: CASSESLGQSDGYTF. The CDR3 DNA reads TGTGCCAGCAGTGAATCCCTGGGACAGAGTGATGGCTACACCTTC. The rearrangement joins TRBV25-1 to TRBJ1-2, with TRBD1 matching over 7 bases. The CDR3 runs 15 residues. Unmatched junction bases numbered 8, after V lost 1 base and J lost 6 bases. Germline values: CDR1 MGHDK, CDR2 SYGVNS.

The CDR3 reads CASSPGQGTDTQYF. The CDR3, as DNA: TGTGCCAGCAGCCCCGGACAGGGTACAGATACGCAGTATTTT. The genes are TRBV7-9 and TRBJ2-3; 8 nucleotides align to TRBD1. This CDR3 is built from 14 residues. CDR1 is SEHNR, CDR2 FQNEAQ, per germline (reference sequence). Germline trimming cut 5 bases from V and 3 bases from J; bases unmatched to any gene: 4. Complete variable domain (other parts from reference TRBV7-9 and TRBJ2-3): DTGVSQNPRHKITKRGQNVTFRCDPISEHNRLYWYRQTLGQGPEFLTYFQNEAQLEKSRLLSDRFSAERPKGSFSTLEIQRTEQGDSAMYLCASSPGQGTDTQYFGPGTRLTVL.

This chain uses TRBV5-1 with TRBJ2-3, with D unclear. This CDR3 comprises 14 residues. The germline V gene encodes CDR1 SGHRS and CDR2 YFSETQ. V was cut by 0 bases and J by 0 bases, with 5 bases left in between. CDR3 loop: CASSLASSTDTQYF. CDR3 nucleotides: TGCGCCAGCAGCTTGGCCTCTAGCACAGATACGCAGTATTTT.

The chain's CDR3 is CASSVAGYSNQPQHF. The CDR3 nucleotides are TGTGCCAGCAGCGTAGCGGGGTATAGCAATCAGCCCCAGCATTTT. V is TRBV9 and J is TRBJ1-5; no definite D call. V lost 0 bases to trimming and J lost 0 bases, with 7 bases between them. From germline, CDR1 is SGDLS and CDR2 YYNGEE. The CDR3 has 15 residues.

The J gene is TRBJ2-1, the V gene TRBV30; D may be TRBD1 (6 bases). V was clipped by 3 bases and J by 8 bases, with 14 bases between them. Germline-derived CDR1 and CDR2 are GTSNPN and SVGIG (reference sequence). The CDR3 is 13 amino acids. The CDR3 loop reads CAWRTGFNHEQFF. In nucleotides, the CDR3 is TGTGCCTGGAGGACAGGCTTTAACCATGAGCAGTTCTTC.

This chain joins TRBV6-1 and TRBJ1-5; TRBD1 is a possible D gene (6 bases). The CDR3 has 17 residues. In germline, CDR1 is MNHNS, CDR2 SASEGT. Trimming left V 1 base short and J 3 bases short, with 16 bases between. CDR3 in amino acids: CASSEDPGGLSNQPQHF. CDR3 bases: TGTGCCAGCAGTGAAGACCCGGGGGGCCTCTCCAATCAGCCCCAGCATTTT.

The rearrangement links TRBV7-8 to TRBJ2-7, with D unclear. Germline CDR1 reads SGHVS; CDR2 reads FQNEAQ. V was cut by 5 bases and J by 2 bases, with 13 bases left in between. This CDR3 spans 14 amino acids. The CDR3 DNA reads TGTGCCAGCAGCCACCGCCGGGTGGCCTACGAGCAGTACTTC. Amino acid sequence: CASSHRRVAYEQYF.

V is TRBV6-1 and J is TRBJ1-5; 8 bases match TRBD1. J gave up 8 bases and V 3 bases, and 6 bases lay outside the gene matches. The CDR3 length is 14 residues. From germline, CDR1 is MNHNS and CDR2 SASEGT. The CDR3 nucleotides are TGTGCCAGCAGTGATGGGCAGGGGGCGAAGCCCCAGCATTTT. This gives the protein CASSDGQGAKPQHF.

CDR3 sequence reads: CASSPLWPMDRIYEQYF. The DNA for the CDR3 is TGTGCCAGTAGCCCACTATGGCCGATGGACAGAATCTACGAGCAGTACTTC. V usage is TRBV19 and J usage is TRBJ2-7; TRBD1 might be the D (6 bases). Between the trimmed V and J ends, which lost 6 bases and 3 bases, there was a span of 24 bases. CDR1 LNHDA and CDR2 SQIVND come from the germline V gene (reference sequence). This CDR3 is built from 17 residues.

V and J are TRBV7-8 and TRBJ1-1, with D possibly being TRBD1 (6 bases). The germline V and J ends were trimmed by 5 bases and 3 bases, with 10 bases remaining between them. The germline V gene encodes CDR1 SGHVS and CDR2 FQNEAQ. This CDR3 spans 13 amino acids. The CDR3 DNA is TGTGCCAGCAGCACGGACAGTTACACTGAAGCTTTCTTT. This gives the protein CASSTDSYTEAFF. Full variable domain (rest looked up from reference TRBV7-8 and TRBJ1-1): GAGVSQSPRYKVAKRGQDVALRCDPISGHVSLFWYQQALGQGPEFLTYFQNEAQLDKSGLPSDRFFAERPEGSVSTLKIQRTQQEDSAVYLCASSTDSYTEAFFGQGTRLTVV.

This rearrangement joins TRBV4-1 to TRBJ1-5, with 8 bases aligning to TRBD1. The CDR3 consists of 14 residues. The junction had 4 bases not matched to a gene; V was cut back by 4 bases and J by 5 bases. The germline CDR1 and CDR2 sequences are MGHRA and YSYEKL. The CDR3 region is CASSPDRVDQPQHF. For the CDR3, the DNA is TGCGCCAGCAGCCCGGACAGGGTGGATCAGCCCCAGCATTTT.

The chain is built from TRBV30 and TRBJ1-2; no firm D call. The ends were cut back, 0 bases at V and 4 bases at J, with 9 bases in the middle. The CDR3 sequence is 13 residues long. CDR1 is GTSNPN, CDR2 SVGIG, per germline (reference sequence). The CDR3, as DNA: TGTGCCTGGAGTGTGGTCGGCGGCTATGGCTACACCTTC. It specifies CAWSVVGGYGYTF.